The T cell receptor beta chain described here comes from a study of shared clonotypes between healthy human individuals. Worth noting for this clone: The target antigen is unknown.

Findings and limits, study-wide: Genetic and exposure-history diversity was limited by the small donor number. Relative to their counterparts shared across all four donors, non-shared clonotypes exhibited diminished generation probabilities.

Germline assignment: CDR1 ENHRY and CDR2 SYGVKD. Germline trimming cut 7 bases from V and 2 bases from J; bases unmatched to any gene: 11. The CDR3 is 16 amino acids. Profiled with immunoSEQ multiplex PCR; TCRdb holds only in-frame clones, not every one. The repertoire consists of millions of clones, with roughly 96% occurring once and the leading ten covering about 0.13%. The chain carries TRBV10-3 and TRBJ2-3; 8 nucleotides align to TRBD2. The receptor comes from a man aged 18 to 30 in good health. Sequencing used naive CD4+ T cells sorted from blood. Stated subset: CD45RA+ positively selected. The CDR3 region is CAINYDGRGNTDTQYF. In DNA, the CDR3 is TGTGCCATCAACTATGACGGGAGGGGTAACACAGATACGCAGTATTTT.